These 2 T cell receptor beta chains originate from one sample sequenced in a study of cytomegalovirus exposure and HLA in healthy donors. PCR involved 60 Vbeta and 13 Jbeta primers. Sequenced by immunoSEQ multiplex PCR; TCRdb stores in-frame clones only, minus some. The sample gives some 200,000 clones, roughly a tenth of which show up once; less than 1.5% is in the top ten. Sequencing used PBMCs. The receptors stem from a woman aged 25 to 39 in good health and CMV-seropositive.

This rearrangement joins TRBV5-1 to TRBJ1-3; D gene ambiguous. Trimming removed 0 bases at V and 4 bases at J, with 11 bases between. CDR1 and CDR2 (germline): SGHRS, YFSETQ. CDR3 length equals 15 residues. CDR3 nucleotide sequence: TGCGCCAGCAGCTTGGAACTTGCATTGGGAAACACCATATATTTT. It yields the protein CASSLELALGNTIYF.

The chain links TRBV13 to TRBJ2-5; D possibly corresponds to TRBD2 (7 bases). With 1 base removed from V and 5 bases from J, the gap between germline ends came to 11 bases. Germline lookup yields CDR1 PRHDT and CDR2 FYEKMQ (reference sequence). The CDR3 contains 14 residues. The CDR3 sequence: CASSLVGGAETQYF. The DNA for the CDR3 is TGTGCCAGCAGCTTAGTGGGGGGGGCGGAGACCCAGTACTTC.